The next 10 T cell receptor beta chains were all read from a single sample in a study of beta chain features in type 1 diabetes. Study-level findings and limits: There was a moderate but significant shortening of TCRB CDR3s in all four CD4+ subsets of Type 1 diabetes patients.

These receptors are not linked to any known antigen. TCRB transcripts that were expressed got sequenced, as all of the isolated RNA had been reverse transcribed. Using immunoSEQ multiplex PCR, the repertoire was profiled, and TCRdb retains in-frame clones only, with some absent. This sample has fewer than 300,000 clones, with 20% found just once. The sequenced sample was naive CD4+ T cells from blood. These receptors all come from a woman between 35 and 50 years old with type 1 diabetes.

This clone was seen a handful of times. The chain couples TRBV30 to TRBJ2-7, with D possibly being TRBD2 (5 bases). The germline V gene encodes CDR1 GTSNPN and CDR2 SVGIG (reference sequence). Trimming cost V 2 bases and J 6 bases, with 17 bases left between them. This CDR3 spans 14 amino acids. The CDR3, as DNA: TGTGCCTGGAGTATCCTGGAAGTGGAGGCCGAGCAGTACTTC. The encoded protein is CAWSILEVEAEQYF.

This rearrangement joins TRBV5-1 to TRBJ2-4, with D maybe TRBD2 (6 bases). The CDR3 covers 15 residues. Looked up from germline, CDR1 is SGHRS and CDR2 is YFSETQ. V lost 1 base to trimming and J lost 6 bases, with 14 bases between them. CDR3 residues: CASSLIPAGGNIQYF. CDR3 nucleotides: TGCGCCAGCAGCTTGATCCCAGCCGGGGGAAACATTCAGTACTTC. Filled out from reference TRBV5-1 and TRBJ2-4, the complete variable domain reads KAGVTQTPRYLIKTRGQQVTLSCSPISGHRSVSWYQQTPGQGLQFLFEYFSETQRNKGNFPGRFSGRQFSNSRSEMNVSTLELGDSALYLCASSLIPAGGNIQYFGAGTRLSVL.

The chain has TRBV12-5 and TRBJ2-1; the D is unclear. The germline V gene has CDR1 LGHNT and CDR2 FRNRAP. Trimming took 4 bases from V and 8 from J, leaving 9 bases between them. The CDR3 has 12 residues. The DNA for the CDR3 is TGTGCTAGTGGTTCCCCCCTCCATGAGCAGTTCTTC. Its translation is CASGSPLHEQFF.

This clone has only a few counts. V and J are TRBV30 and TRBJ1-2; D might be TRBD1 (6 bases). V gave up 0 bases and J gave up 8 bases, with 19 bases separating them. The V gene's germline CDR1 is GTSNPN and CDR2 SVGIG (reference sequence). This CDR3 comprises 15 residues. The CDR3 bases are TGTGCCTGGAGTGTGGGACAAATCCGACGAGGCGGCTACACCTTC. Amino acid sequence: CAWSVGQIRRGGYTF.

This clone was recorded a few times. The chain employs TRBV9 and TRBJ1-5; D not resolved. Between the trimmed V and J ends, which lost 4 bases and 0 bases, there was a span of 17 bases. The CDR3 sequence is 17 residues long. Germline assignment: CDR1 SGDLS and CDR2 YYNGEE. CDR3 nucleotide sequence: TGTGCCAGCAGCCCCGGGGAGGGCGCTTCTAGCAATCAGCCCCAGCATTTT. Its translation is CASSPGEGASSNQPQHF. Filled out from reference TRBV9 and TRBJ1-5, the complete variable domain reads DSGVTQTPKHLITATGQRVTLRCSPRSGDLSVYWYQQSLDQGLQFLIQYYNGEERAKGNILERFSAQQFPDLHSELNLSSLELGDSALYFCASSPGEGASSNQPQHFGDGTRLSIL.

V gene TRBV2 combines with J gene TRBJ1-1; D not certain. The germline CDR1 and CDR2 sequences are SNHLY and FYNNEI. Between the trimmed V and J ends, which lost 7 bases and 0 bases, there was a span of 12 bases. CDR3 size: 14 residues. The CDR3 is CASKGTELNTEAFF. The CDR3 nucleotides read TGTGCCAGCAAAGGAACAGAACTGAACACTGAAGCTTTCTTT.

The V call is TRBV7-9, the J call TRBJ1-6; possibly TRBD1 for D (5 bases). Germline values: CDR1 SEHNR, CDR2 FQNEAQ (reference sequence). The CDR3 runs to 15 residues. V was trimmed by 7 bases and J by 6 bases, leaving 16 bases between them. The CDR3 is CASTSRAGFNSPLHF. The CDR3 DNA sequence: TGTGCCAGCACCTCCCGTGCAGGGTTTAATTCACCCCTCCACTTT.

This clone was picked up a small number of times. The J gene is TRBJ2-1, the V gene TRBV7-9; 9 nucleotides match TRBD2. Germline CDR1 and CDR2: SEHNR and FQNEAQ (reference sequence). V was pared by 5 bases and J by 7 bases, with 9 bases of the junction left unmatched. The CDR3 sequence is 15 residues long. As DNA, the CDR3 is TGTGCCAGCAGCACCCTTAGCGGGGGTGTTAATGAGCAGTTCTTC. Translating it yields CASSTLSGGVNEQFF.

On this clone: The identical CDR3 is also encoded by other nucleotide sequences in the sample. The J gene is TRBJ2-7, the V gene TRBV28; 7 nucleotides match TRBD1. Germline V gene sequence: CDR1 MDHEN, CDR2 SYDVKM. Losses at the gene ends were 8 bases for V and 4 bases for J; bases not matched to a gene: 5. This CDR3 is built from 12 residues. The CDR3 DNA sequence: TGTGCCAGCGGTACAGGGGCTTACGAGCAGTACTTC. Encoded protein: CASGTGAYEQYF. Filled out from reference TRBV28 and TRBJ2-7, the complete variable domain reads DVKVTQSSRYLVKRTGEKVFLECVQDMDHENMFWYRQDPGLGLRLIYFSYDVKMKEKGDIPEGYSVSREKKERFSLILESASTNQTSMYLCASGTGAYEQYFGPGTRLTVT.

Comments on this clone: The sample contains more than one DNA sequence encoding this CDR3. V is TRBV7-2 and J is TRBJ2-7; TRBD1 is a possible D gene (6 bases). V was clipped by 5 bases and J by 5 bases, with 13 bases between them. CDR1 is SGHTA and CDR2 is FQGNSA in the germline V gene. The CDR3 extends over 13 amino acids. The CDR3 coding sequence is TGTGCCAGCAGCCCCCAGGGGACGGACGAGCAGTACTTC. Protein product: CASSPQGTDEQYF. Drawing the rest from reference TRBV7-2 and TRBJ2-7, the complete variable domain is GAGVSQSPSNKVTEKGKDVELRCDPISGHTALYWYRQSLGQGLEFLIYFQGNSAPDKSGLPSDRFSAERTGGSVSTLTIQRTQQEDSAVYLCASSPQGTDEQYFGPGTRLTVT.